This TCR beta chain originates from a study of beta chain features in type 1 diabetes. Expressed TCRB transcripts were sequenced, since all the RNA that had been isolated was reverse transcribed. Here immunoSEQ multiplex PCR was the method, and the copy in TCRdb shows in-frame clones only, minus some. The sample contains 810,000 or so clones, roughly a sixth of which appear only once. Germline loops: CDR1 SEHNR, CDR2 FQNEAQ (reference sequence). The V and J ends lost 5 bases and 5 bases, in that order; junction bases with no gene match: 12. The CDR3 is 16 amino acids. Material: naive CD4+ T cells from blood. This receptor was obtained from a woman between 18 and 29 years old in good health. The chain recombines TRBV7-9 with TRBJ2-3; 8 nucleotides align to TRBD2. This CDR3 reads CASSPSGGAKIDTQYF. CDR3 sequence (DNA): TGTGCCAGCAGCCCCTCGGGGGGGGCGAAAATAGATACGCAGTATTTT.